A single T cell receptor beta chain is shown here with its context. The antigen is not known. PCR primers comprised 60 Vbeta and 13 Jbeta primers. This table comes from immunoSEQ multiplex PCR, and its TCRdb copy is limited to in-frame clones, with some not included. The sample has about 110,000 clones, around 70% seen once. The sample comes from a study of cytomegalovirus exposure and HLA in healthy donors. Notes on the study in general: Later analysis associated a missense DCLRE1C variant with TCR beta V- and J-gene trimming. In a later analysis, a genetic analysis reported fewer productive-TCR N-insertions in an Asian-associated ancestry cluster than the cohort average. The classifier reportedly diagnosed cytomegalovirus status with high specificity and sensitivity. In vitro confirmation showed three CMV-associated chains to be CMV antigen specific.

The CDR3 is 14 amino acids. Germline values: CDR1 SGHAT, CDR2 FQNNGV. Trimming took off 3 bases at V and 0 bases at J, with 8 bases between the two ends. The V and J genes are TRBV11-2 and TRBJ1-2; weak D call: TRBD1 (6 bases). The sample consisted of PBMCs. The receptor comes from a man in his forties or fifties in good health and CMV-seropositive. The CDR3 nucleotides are TGTGCCAGCAGCTTGGGACACCCTAACTATGGCTACACCTTC. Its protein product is CASSLGHPNYGYTF.